A selection of T cell receptor beta chains follows, all from one sample in a study of shared clonotypes between healthy human individuals. The protocol was immunoSEQ multiplex PCR, while the TCRdb copy is restricted to in-frame clones and leaves out a portion. The sample records millions of clones, approximately 95% being singletons. Sequencing input: naive CD4+ T cells from PBMCs. The source is a man between 18 and 35 years old in good health. Some clones in this sample may be carry-over from other donors' samples. Both conserved end residues are part of each CDR3. A D gene is named only where the DNA matches it firmly. Clone size, where shown, is once, few, many, or a class for clones that have expanded.

cdr3_aa: CASSLGLADLRETQYF
cdr3_nt: TGCGCCAGCAGCTTGGGTCTAGCGGACCTCCGAGAGACCCAGTACTTC
v_call: TRBV5-1
clone_size: NA
j_call: TRBJ2-5
d_call: TRBD2

cdr3_aa: CASSEAAAASTDTQYF
cdr3_nt: TGTGCCAGCAGTGAAGCGGCGGCAGCTAGCACAGATACGCAGTATTTT
v_call: TRBV6-1
clone_size: NA
j_call: TRBJ2-3
d_call: NA

cdr3_aa: CAIAPVGSNQPQHF
cdr3_nt: TGTGCCATCGCCCCCGTGGGGAGCAATCAGCCCCAGCATTTT
v_call: TRBV19
clone_size: few
j_call: TRBJ1-5
d_call: NA

cdr3_aa: CASGEGQNYGYTF
cdr3_nt: TGCGCCAGCGGGGAGGGGCAGAACTATGGCTACACCTTC
v_call: TRBV10-2
clone_size: once
j_call: TRBJ1-2
d_call: NA

cdr3_aa: CASSEGGRDRSGNTIYF
cdr3_nt: TGTGCCAGCAGCGAGGGGGGGAGGGACCGCTCTGGAAACACCATATATTTT
v_call: TRBV5-4
clone_size: NA
j_call: TRBJ1-3
d_call: NA

cdr3_aa: CASSQDLAGEETQYF
cdr3_nt: TGTGCCAGCAGCCAAGATCTAGCGGGAGAAGAGACCCAGTACTTC
v_call: TRBV4-2
clone_size: NA
j_call: TRBJ2-5
d_call: TRBD2

cdr3_aa: CASSFRNTIYF
cdr3_nt: TGTGCCAGCAGTTTTCGAAACACCATATATTTT
v_call: TRBV28
clone_size: NA
j_call: TRBJ1-3
d_call: NA

cdr3_aa: CASRSQATKNIQYF
cdr3_nt: TGTGCCAGTAGGTCCCAGGCGACCAAAAACATTCAGTACTTC
v_call: TRBV19
clone_size: NA
j_call: TRBJ2-4
d_call: NA

cdr3_aa: CASSQVPPSGRSYNEQFF
cdr3_nt: TGTGCCAGCAGCCAAGTCCCACCTAGCGGGAGGTCCTACAATGAGCAGTTCTTC
v_call: TRBV4-2
clone_size: NA
j_call: TRBJ2-1
d_call: TRBD2

cdr3_aa: CASSRPGQGLYF
cdr3_nt: TGTGCCAGCAGTCGACCGGGACAGGGTCTGTATTTT
v_call: TRBV7-2
clone_size: NA
j_call: TRBJ2-3
d_call: TRBD1

cdr3_aa: CASSQEWGTEAFF
cdr3_nt: TGTGCCAGCAGCCAAGAGTGGGGCACTGAAGCTTTCTTT
v_call: TRBV14
clone_size: NA
j_call: TRBJ1-1
d_call: NA

cdr3_aa: CASGARDTYYGYTF
cdr3_nt: TGTGCTAGTGGTGCTCGGGACACTTACTATGGCTACACCTTC
v_call: TRBV12-5
clone_size: NA
j_call: TRBJ1-2
d_call: NA

cdr3_aa: CASSPGQGAYYEQYF
cdr3_nt: TGTGCCAGCAGCCCGGGACAGGGTGCGTACTACGAGCAGTACTTC
v_call: TRBV7-7
clone_size: NA
j_call: TRBJ2-7
d_call: TRBD1

cdr3_aa: CATSTGTNYGYTF
cdr3_nt: TGTGCCACAAGCACCGGGACTAACTATGGCTACACCTTC
v_call: TRBV6-6
clone_size: NA
j_call: TRBJ1-2
d_call: NA

cdr3_aa: CASSLEGGGGDTQYF
cdr3_nt: TGTGCCAGCAGCTTAGAAGGCGGGGGAGGAGATACGCAGTATTTT
v_call: TRBV7-6
clone_size: NA
j_call: TRBJ2-3
d_call: TRBD2

cdr3_aa: CASSNSGRSYNEQFF
cdr3_nt: TGTGCCAGCAGCAATAGCGGGAGATCCTACAATGAGCAGTTCTTC
v_call: TRBV7-2
clone_size: NA
j_call: TRBJ2-1
d_call: TRBD2

cdr3_aa: CASSLLTGELFF
cdr3_nt: TGTGCCAGCAGTTTATTAACCGGGGAGCTGTTTTTT
v_call: TRBV28
clone_size: NA
j_call: TRBJ2-2
d_call: NA

cdr3_aa: CAISESGGRNQPQHF
cdr3_nt: TGTGCCATCAGTGAGTCTGGGGGCAGAAATCAGCCCCAGCATTTT
v_call: TRBV10-3
clone_size: few
j_call: TRBJ1-5
d_call: NA